This TCR beta chain is from a study of blood T cell repertoires in COVID-19. In the study overall: Spain, Italy and the United States supplied samples that represented acute and convalescent COVID-19.

This clone has just a few counts. Ages ranged from roughly 18 to 100 years, with residence in about 23 US areas. TCRdb's copy holds only in-frame clones and misses some; the assay was immunoSEQ multiplex PCR. The sample lists a few hundred thousand clones; roughly 85% were seen once. The TCR originated in a woman aged 45-65 years who had been exposed to COVID-19. Source material: PBMCs or T cells enriched from blood (not recorded which).

CDR3 sequence (DNA): TGTGCCAGCAGCTTGGCCGGGGGAGGTAACACTGAAGCTTTCTTT. Translated, it gives CASSLAGGGNTEAFF. This rearrangement joins TRBV5-4 to TRBJ1-1; a possible D gene is TRBD1 (5 bases). The V end lost 0 bases, the J end lost 2 bases, and 11 bases lay between the germline ends. The germline CDR1 and CDR2 sequences are SGHNT and YYREEE (reference sequence). This CDR3 has 15 residues. Full variable domain (rest looked up from reference TRBV5-4 and TRBJ1-1): ETGVTQSPTHLIKTRGQQVTLRCSSQSGHNTVSWYQQALGQGPQFIFQYYREEENGRGNFPPRFSGLQFPNYSSELNVNALELDDSALYLCASSLAGGGNTEAFFGQGTRLTVV.